The sequence of this T cell receptor beta chain was determined in a study of human T cells and chemical hapten exposure. Study-level background: Upper inner arm skin measuring approximately 2 cm by approximately 2 cm received 2% DPC for sensitization.

Regarding time point: patch test 3, about 24 weeks after DPC sensitization. As for treatment: therapeutic diphenylcyclopropenone sensitization with weekly scalp DPC. Per the germline V gene, CDR1 is SGHRS and CDR2 is YFSETQ. V shed 0 bases and J shed 12 bases, with 15 bases lying between them. The CDR3 is 13 amino acids. Separate cDNA molecules received unique molecular identifiers, which the library attached to them. MiXCR was run by TCRdb on the RACE reads, yielding one entry per CDR3 protein. The data contain 95,000 to 150,000 distinct CDR3 sequences, approximately 10% of them singletons. This clonotype was recorded a few times. The antigen remains unidentified. Study results and caveats: DPC sensitization did not alter TCRs above 1 in 1000 frequency.

Sequencing used whole blood, obtained in connection with sensitization to the hapten diphenylcyclopropenone (DPC). The clonotype was recovered from a woman between 50 and 59 years old with alopecia areata. Some clones in this sample may be carry-over from other donors' samples. J is TRBJ1-1 and V is TRBV5-1; maybe TRBD1 (5 bases). As DNA, the CDR3 is TGCGCCAGCAGCTTGGACGCGGGGCGCGAACCTTTCTTT. Translation: CASSLDAGREPFF. The full variable domain, its missing parts supplied by reference TRBV5-1 and TRBJ1-1, is KAGVTQTPRYLIKTRGQQVTLSCSPISGHRSVSWYQQTPGQGLQFLFEYFSETQRNKGNFPGRFSGRQFSNSRSEMNVSTLELGDSALYLCASSLDAGREPFFGQGTRLTVV.